This TCR beta chain was profiled in a study of blood T cell repertoires in COVID-19. Repertoires were generated with immunoSEQ multiplex PCR, while TCRdb's copy carries only in-frame clones and drops some. The table records 250,000 to 300,000 clones, about 88% of them present only once. V was pared by 0 bases and J by 0 bases, with 5 bases between. Germline values: CDR1 SGHTA, CDR2 FQGNSA. CDR3 size: 14 residues. The sequencing input was peripheral blood. The V and J genes are TRBV7-2 and TRBJ1-2; D is perhaps TRBD1 (5 bases). This TCR derives from a woman aged 55-69 years with acute or convalescent COVID-19. The CDR3 DNA sequence: TGTGCCAGCAGCTTAGCCAGGGCTAACTATGGCTACACCTTC. It is translated as CASSLARANYGYTF.